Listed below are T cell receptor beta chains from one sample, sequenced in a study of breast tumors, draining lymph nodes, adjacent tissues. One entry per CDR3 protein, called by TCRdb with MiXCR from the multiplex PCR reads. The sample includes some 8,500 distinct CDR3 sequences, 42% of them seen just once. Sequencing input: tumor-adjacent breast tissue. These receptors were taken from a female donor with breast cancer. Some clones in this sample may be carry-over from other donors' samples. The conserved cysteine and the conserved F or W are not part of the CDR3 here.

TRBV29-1	SVLAGGPSEQY
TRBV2	ASSEAGTGYEQY
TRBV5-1	ASSLAQGTDTQY
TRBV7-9	ASRQSGTGSTGELF
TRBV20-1	SAEGGKGAFSYEQY
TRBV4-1	ASSQAGTGASTDTQY
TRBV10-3	AIGGDGWQY
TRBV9	ASSVWADSGNTIY
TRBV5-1	ASSLASGGDEQF
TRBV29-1	SVGKDTYNEQF
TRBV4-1	ASRLEQARSYNSPLH
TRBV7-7	ASSLGPSNREQY
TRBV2	ASRFGTQSYEQY
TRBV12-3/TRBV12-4	ASSLTPTRDTEAF
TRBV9	ASSAGTGNSPLH
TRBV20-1	SARDASGRDQETQY
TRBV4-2	ASSQGPASGSHEQY
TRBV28	ASSLAGPNSPLH
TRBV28	ASGGLTDTQY
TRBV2	ASSEGGNYGYT
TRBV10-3	AIVSAKGTEAF
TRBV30	AWRGTAGYGYT
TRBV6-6	ASSYSRAESAYEQY
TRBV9	ASSKYTGLSSYNEQF
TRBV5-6	ASSLGWAGANVLT
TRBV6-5	ASSYFKGPYEQY
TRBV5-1	ASSRKPQGEGNYGYT
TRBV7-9	ASSPGQGLYEQY
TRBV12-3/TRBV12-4	ASSQTGRLEGNTIY
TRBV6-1	ASSHGLNEQY
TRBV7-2	ASSLDGGLGYVQY
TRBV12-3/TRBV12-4	ASRSGQSHHGEQF
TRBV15	ATSRGLAGSYEQY
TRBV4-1	ASSQVKQETQY
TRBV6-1	ASSENLAGGRETQY
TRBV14	ASSSWGDTQY
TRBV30	AWSVIGRHSPLH
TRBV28	ASSLGSLEPQH
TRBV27	ASSLSDRSPLH
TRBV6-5	ASSYKPESSYNSPLH
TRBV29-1	SVVFPADTQY
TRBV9	ASSASGSGYEQY
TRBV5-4	ASSLGLAGDYEQY
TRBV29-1	SAGRDKYQETQY
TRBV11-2	ASTGTGRAYNEQF
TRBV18	ASSPPAPRVEQY
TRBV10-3	AISGQGVHEQF
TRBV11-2	ASSTGTGGINQPQH
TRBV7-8	ASSRRYYEQETQY
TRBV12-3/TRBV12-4	ASSSGTGIYQPQH